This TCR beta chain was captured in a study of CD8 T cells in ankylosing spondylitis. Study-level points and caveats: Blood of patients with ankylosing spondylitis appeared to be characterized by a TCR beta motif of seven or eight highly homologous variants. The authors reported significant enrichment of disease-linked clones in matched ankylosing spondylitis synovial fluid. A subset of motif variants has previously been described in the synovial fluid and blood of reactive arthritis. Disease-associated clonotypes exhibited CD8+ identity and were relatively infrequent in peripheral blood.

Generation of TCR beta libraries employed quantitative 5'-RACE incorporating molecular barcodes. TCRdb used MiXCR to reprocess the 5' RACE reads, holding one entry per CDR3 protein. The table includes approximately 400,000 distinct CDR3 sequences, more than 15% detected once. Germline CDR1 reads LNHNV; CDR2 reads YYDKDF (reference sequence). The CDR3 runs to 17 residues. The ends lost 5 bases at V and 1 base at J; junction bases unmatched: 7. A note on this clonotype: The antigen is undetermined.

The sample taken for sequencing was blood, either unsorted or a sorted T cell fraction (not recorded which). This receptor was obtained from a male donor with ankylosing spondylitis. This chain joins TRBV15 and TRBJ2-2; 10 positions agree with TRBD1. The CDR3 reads CATSSSTGGRNTGELFF. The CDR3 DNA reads TGTGCCACCAGCTCTTCGACAGGGGGCAGGAACACCGGGGAGCTGTTTTTT.